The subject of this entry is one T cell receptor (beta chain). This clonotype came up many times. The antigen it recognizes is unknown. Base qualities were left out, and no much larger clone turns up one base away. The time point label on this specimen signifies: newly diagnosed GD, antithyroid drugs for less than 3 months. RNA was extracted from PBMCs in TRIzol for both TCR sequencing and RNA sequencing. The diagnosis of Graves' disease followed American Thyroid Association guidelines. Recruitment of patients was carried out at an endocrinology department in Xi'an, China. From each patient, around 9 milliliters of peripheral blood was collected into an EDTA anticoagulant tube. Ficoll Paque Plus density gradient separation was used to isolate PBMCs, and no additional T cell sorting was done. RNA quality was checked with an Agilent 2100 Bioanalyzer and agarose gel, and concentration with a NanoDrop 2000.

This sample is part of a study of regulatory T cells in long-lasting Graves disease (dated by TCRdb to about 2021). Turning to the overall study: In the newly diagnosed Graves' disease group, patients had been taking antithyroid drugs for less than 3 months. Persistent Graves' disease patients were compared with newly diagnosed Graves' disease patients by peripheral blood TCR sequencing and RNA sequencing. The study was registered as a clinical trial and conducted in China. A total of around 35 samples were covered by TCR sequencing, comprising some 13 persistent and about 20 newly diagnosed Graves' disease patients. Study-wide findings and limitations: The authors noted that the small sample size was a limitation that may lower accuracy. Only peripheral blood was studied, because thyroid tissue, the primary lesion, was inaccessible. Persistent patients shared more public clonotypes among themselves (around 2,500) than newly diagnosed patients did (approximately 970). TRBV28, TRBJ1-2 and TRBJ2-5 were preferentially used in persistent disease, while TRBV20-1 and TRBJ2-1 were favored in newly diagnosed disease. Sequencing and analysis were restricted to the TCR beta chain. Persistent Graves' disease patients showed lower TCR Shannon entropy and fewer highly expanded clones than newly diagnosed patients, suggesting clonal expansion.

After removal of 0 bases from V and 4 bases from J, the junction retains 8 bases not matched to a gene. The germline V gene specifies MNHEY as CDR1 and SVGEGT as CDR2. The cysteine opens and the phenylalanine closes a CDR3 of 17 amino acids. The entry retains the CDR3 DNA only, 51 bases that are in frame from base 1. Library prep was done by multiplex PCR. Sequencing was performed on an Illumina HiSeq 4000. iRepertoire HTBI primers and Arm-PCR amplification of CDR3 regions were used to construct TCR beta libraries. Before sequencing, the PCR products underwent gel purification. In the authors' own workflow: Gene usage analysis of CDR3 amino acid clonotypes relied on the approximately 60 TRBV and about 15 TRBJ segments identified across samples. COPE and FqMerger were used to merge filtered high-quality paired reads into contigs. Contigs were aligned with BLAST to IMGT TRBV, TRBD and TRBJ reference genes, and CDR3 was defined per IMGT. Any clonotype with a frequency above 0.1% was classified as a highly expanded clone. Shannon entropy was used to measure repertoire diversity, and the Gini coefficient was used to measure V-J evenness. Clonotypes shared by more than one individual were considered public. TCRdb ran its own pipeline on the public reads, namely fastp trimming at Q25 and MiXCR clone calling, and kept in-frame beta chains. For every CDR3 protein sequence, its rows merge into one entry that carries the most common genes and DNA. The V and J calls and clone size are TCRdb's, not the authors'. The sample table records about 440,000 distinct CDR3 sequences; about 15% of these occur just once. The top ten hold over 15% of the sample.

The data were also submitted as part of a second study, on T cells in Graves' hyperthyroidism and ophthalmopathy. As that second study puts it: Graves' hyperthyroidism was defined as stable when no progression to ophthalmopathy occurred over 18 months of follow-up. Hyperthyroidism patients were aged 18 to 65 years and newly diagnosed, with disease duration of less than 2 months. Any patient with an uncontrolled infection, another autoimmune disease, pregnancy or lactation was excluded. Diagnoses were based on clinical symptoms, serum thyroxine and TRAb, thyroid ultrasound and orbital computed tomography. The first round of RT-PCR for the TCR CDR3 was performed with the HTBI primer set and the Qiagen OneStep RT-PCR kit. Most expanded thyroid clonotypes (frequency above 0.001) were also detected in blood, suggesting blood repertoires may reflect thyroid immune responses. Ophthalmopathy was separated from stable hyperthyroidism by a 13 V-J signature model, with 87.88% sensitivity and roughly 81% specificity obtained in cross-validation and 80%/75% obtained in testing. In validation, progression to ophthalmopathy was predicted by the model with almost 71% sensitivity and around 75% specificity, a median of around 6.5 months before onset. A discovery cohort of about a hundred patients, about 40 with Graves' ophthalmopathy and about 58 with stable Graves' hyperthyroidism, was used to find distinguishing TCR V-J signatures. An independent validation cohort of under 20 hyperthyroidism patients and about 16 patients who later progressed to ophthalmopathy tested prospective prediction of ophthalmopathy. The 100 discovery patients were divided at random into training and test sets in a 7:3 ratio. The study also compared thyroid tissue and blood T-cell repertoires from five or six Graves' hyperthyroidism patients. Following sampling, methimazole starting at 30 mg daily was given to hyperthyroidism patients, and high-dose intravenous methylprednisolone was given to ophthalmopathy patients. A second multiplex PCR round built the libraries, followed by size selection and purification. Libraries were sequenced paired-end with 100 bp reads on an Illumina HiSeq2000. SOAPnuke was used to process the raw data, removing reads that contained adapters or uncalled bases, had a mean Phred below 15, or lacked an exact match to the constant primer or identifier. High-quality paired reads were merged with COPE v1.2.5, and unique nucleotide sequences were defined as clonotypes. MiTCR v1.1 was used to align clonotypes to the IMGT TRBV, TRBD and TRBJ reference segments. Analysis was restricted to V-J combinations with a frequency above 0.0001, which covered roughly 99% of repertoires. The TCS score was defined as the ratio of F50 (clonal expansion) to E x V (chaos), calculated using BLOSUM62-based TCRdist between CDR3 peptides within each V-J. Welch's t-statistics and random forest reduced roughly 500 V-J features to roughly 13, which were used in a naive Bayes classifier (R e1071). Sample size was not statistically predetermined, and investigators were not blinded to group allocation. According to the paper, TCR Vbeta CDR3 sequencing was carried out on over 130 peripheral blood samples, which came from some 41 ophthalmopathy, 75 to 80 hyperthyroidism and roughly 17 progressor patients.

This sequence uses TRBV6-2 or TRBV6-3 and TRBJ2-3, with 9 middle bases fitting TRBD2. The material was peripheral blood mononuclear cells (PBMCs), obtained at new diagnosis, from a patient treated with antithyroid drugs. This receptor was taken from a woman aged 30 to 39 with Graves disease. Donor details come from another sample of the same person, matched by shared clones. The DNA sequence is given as TGTGCCAGCAGTTACTCGATCGGCGCGGGAGGGTCAGATACGCAGTATTTT. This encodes CASSYSIGAGGSDTQYF.